This is a list of T cell receptor beta chains from one sample in a study of T-cell memory formation after mild COVID-19. TCRdb re-called the 5' RACE reads with MiXCR, one entry per CDR3 protein. The sample includes about 210,000 distinct CDR3 sequences, roughly a tenth of them seen just once. Sequenced material: PBMCs or a T cell subset sorted from them (not recorded which). The receptors derive from a man between 18 and 29 years old who had mild COVID-19 (a few samples of this study predate the infection). Cell type and time point are not known. The CDR3 runs from the conserved cysteine through the conserved F or W.

CDR3aa: CASSPRGGYYEQYF
v_gene: TRBV5-4
j_gene: TRBJ2-7

CDR3aa: CASSFSGGFYEQYF
v_gene: TRBV5-1
j_gene: TRBJ2-7

CDR3aa: CASSYRGRGPETQYF
v_gene: TRBV6-5
j_gene: TRBJ2-5

CDR3aa: CASAWGQNEKLFF
v_gene: TRBV5-1
j_gene: TRBJ1-4

CDR3aa: CASSLGIGTEAFF
v_gene: TRBV6-5
j_gene: TRBJ1-1

CDR3aa: CASSQDLHSGGESIQYF
v_gene: TRBV4-2
j_gene: TRBJ2-4

CDR3aa: CAISESRLASTDTQYF
v_gene: TRBV10-3
j_gene: TRBJ2-3

CDR3aa: CASSLVGGDLQETQYF
v_gene: TRBV7-2
j_gene: TRBJ2-5

CDR3aa: CAWSNGGGNTIYF
v_gene: TRBV30
j_gene: TRBJ1-3

CDR3aa: CASSRTDRGTEAFF
v_gene: TRBV7-9
j_gene: TRBJ1-1

CDR3aa: CASSPGQFSNQPQHF
v_gene: TRBV7-9
j_gene: TRBJ1-5

CDR3aa: CASTAGQYSNQPQHF
v_gene: TRBV19
j_gene: TRBJ1-5

CDR3aa: CSVDGGATEAFF
v_gene: TRBV29-1
j_gene: TRBJ1-1

CDR3aa: CAGRGILYSYEQYF
v_gene: TRBV19
j_gene: TRBJ2-7

CDR3aa: CASSKGRTNEKLFF
v_gene: TRBV6-5
j_gene: TRBJ1-4

CDR3aa: CASSLRGTATDTQYF
v_gene: TRBV5-4
j_gene: TRBJ2-3

CDR3aa: CASSYSISGSTLTEAFF
v_gene: TRBV6-5
j_gene: TRBJ1-1

CDR3aa: CASSSRISGTGYGYTF
v_gene: TRBV5-1
j_gene: TRBJ1-2

CDR3aa: CSARYGQQLRQPQHF
v_gene: TRBV20-1
j_gene: TRBJ1-5

CDR3aa: CSARKGAEGKPQHF
v_gene: TRBV20-1
j_gene: TRBJ1-5

CDR3aa: CASSQAGNTEAFF
v_gene: TRBV14
j_gene: TRBJ1-1

CDR3aa: CATSRDRSSTDTQYF
v_gene: TRBV24-1
j_gene: TRBJ2-3

CDR3aa: CSVPAELRDNEQFF
v_gene: TRBV20-1
j_gene: TRBJ2-1

CDR3aa: CASSSTPGQGNTEAFF
v_gene: TRBV5-1
j_gene: TRBJ1-1

CDR3aa: CASRQVNTGELFF
v_gene: TRBV2
j_gene: TRBJ2-2

CDR3aa: CSAASGGAQETQYF
v_gene: TRBV20-1
j_gene: TRBJ2-5

CDR3aa: CASSTGGGGQPQHF
v_gene: TRBV7-9
j_gene: TRBJ1-5

CDR3aa: CASSAGVPRGTQYF
v_gene: TRBV4-3
j_gene: TRBJ2-5

CDR3aa: CASSTSGGPYNEQFF
v_gene: TRBV27
j_gene: TRBJ2-1

CDR3aa: CASRIRAVTDTQYF
v_gene: TRBV7-2
j_gene: TRBJ2-3

CDR3aa: CASILGRNYGYTF
v_gene: TRBV6-6
j_gene: TRBJ1-2

CDR3aa: CASSFTMNTEAFF
v_gene: TRBV13
j_gene: TRBJ1-1

CDR3aa: CASSLGTGRHTGELFF
v_gene: TRBV5-1
j_gene: TRBJ2-2

CDR3aa: CASSFAAYGYTF
v_gene: TRBV5-5
j_gene: TRBJ1-2

CDR3aa: CSAPGLGMGNEQFF
v_gene: TRBV20-1
j_gene: TRBJ2-1

CDR3aa: CASSPRWADQETQYF
v_gene: TRBV7-2
j_gene: TRBJ2-5

CDR3aa: CASSVRTGLSKNIQYF
v_gene: TRBV11-1
j_gene: TRBJ2-4

CDR3aa: CASWDQATGELFF
v_gene: TRBV6-4
j_gene: TRBJ2-2

CDR3aa: CSSDARTDTQYF
v_gene: TRBV20-1
j_gene: TRBJ2-3

CDR3aa: CASSAGTGGFAQYF
v_gene: TRBV7-9
j_gene: TRBJ2-5

CDR3aa: CASSYDVGEAGELFF
v_gene: TRBV6-5
j_gene: TRBJ2-2

CDR3aa: CASNFRVSTDTQYF
v_gene: TRBV12-3/TRBV12-4
j_gene: TRBJ2-3

CDR3aa: CASRNQRGERNEQFF
v_gene: TRBV12-5
j_gene: TRBJ2-1

CDR3aa: CASSYQLGTEAFF
v_gene: TRBV6-5
j_gene: TRBJ1-1

CDR3aa: CSAKTGVQETQYF
v_gene: TRBV20-1
j_gene: TRBJ2-5

CDR3aa: CASSTTRRGFYNEQFF
v_gene: TRBV19
j_gene: TRBJ2-1

CDR3aa: CASTQRTGTDTQYF
v_gene: TRBV6-1
j_gene: TRBJ2-3

CDR3aa: CSVARGRYEQYF
v_gene: TRBV29-1
j_gene: TRBJ2-7

CDR3aa: CASSFSSANEQFF
v_gene: TRBV7-9
j_gene: TRBJ2-1

CDR3aa: CASSQEWAPSADTQYF
v_gene: TRBV4-1
j_gene: TRBJ2-3

CDR3aa: CASSEPASTTGELFF
v_gene: TRBV6-1
j_gene: TRBJ2-2

CDR3aa: CASSLAGENQETQYF
v_gene: TRBV12-3/TRBV12-4
j_gene: TRBJ2-5